The clone carrying this TCR beta chain was observed a single time. Its target is not known. Deletions cut 3 bases from V and 1 base from J, with 13 bases between. The CDR3 sequence is 15 residues long. The germline gives CDR1 SGHDT, CDR2 YYEEEE. The entry originates in a study of cytomegalovirus exposure and HLA in healthy donors. Study-wide results and caveats: Investigators reported 150 to 200 TCR beta chains as tied to cytomegalovirus. It was in a later analysis that TCR association rates were seen to vary by HLA locus, highest for DRB1 and lowest for HLA-C.

Primers included in the PCR were 60 Vbeta and 13 Jbeta primers. In the original analysis: Among the unique TCR beta chains that a later analysis counted, about 85 million in all, approximately 12 million were shared. TCRdb's copy holds only in-frame clones and misses some; the assay was immunoSEQ multiplex PCR. V and J calls and clone size are given by that table; D and trimming were obtained from the DNA. The sample lists about 100,000 clones, about 76% occurring once. The sequence came from a man in his forties in good health and CMV-seropositive. Source material: PBMCs. The chain has TRBV5-6 and TRBJ1-2; TRBD1 might be the D (5 bases). The CDR3 loop is CASSSGQTNNYGYTF. CDR3 bases: TGTGCCAGCAGCTCCGGACAAACTAATAACTATGGCTACACCTTC.